This entry is about one T cell receptor beta chain. Its antigen is still unknown. The CDR3 totals 14 residues. V trimming: 7 bases; J trimming: 6 bases; junction bases outside the gene matches: 7. CDR1 SGHTA and CDR2 FQGNSA come from the germline V gene. This entry belongs to a study of cytomegalovirus exposure and HLA in healthy donors. Study-wide results and limits: In vitro experiments confirmed that three CMV-associated chains were specific for CMV antigens. The listing of 150 or so TCR beta chains classed them as cytomegalovirus-associated.

A multiplex PCR was run with 60 Vbeta primers and 13 Jbeta primers. The repertoire was sequenced with immunoSEQ multiplex PCR; TCRdb's copy has only in-frame clones and lacks some. The repertoire shows some 150,000 clones; the top ten hold about 2.2%. Sequencing was done on a sample of PBMCs. This sequence was found in a woman aged 18-29 years in good health and CMV-seronegative. This rearrangement joins TRBV7-2 to TRBJ2-1; TRBD2 matches 9 bases. In nucleotides, the CDR3 is TGTGCCAGCAACCCGGGACTAGCATCCAATGAGCAGTTCTTC. Amino acids: CASNPGLASNEQFF.